These 27 T cell receptor beta chains were sequenced from one sample in a study of T cell responses to AZD1222 COVID-19 vaccine. Sequencing was performed with immunoSEQ multiplex PCR; in TCRdb, only in-frame clones are kept and a portion is missing. The sample contains approximately 130,000 clones, approximately 94% of which appear only once. The sample consisted of peripheral blood, taken on day 0 of AZD1222 vaccination. These receptors all come from an adult in good health.

The rearrangement uses TRBV30 and TRBJ1-1; possibly TRBD1 for D (5 bases). V was shortened by 2 bases and J by 8 bases, with 12 bases between the two germline ends. CDR1 GTSNPN and CDR2 SVGIG come from the germline V gene (reference sequence). The CDR3 has 12 residues. CDR3 sequence reads: CAWSRLGTEAFF. The CDR3 bases are TGTGCCTGGAGTCGGCTGGGGACCGAAGCTTTCTTT. Drawing the rest from reference TRBV30 and TRBJ1-1, the complete variable domain is SQTIHQWPATLVQPVGSPLSLECTVEGTSNPNLYWYRQAAGRGLQLLFYSVGIGQISSEVPQNLSASRPQDRQFILSSKKLLLSDSGFYLCAWSRLGTEAFFGQGTRLTVV.

V is TRBV2 and J is TRBJ2-6; 7 bases map to TRBD1. The CDR3 is made up of 18 amino acids. V lost 1 base to trimming and J lost 1 base; unmatched junction nucleotides: 7. Germline-derived CDR1 and CDR2 are SNHLY and FYNNEI. DNA of the CDR3: TGTGCCAGCAGTGAAGAAGGGACAGCCCTGTCTGGGGCCAACGTCCTGACTTTC. It codes for CASSEEGTALSGANVLTF.

The chain uses TRBV19 and TRBJ2-2; TRBD2 aligns across 13 bases. J gave up 7 bases and V 4 bases, and 6 bases lay outside the gene matches. This CDR3 is 16 amino acids long. The germline CDR1 and CDR2 sequences are LNHDA and SQIVND (reference sequence). CDR3 nucleotides: TGTGCCAGTAGTACTCGGACTAGCGGGAGTATCGGGGAGCTGTTTTTT. As protein: CASSTRTSGSIGELFF.

The gene calls are TRBV7-3 and TRBJ1-1; D is undetermined. Trimming took 5 bases from V and 3 from J, leaving 10 bases between them. The CDR3 extends over 13 amino acids. The germline CDR1 and CDR2 sequences are SGHTA and FQGTGA. CDR3 nucleotide sequence: TGTGCCAGCAGCCGCGACCGCGACACTGAAGCTTTCTTT. Translated, it gives CASSRDRDTEAFF.

The V call is TRBV28, the J call TRBJ2-7; tentative D call: TRBD1 (6 bases). The germline V and J ends were trimmed by 5 bases and 3 bases, with 14 bases remaining between them. The CDR3 contains 14 residues. CDR1 MDHEN and CDR2 SYDVKM come from the germline V gene. CDR3 in amino acids: CASSLTGTFYEQYF. CDR3 nucleotides: TGTGCCAGCAGTCTAACCGGGACATTCTACGAGCAGTACTTC.

This chain joins TRBV5-6 and TRBJ1-1; 11 nucleotides agree with TRBD1. The CDR3 extends over 14 amino acids. J gave up 3 bases and V 4 bases, and 2 bases lay outside the gene matches. Germline V CDR1 and CDR2: SGHDT, YYEEEE. The CDR3 loop is CASSRTGGDTEAFF. DNA for the CDR3: TGTGCCAGCAGCAGGACAGGGGGCGACACTGAAGCTTTCTTT.

The chain recombines TRBV6-5 with TRBJ1-6; 7 nucleotides align to TRBD1. The CDR3 runs 15 residues. V was pared by 2 bases and J by 10 bases, with 8 bases of the junction left unmatched. The germline V gene has CDR1 MNHEY and CDR2 SVGAGI. The CDR3 spells CASSYRRQGGSPLHF. The CDR3, as DNA: TGTGCCAGCAGTTACAGAAGACAGGGAGGATCACCCCTCCACTTT.

V is TRBV4-3 and J is TRBJ2-4; maybe TRBD1 (6 bases). The CDR3 totals 15 residues. V lost 0 bases, J lost 7 bases, and 13 bases lay in between. The germline V gene encodes CDR1 LGHNA and CDR2 YSLEER. CDR3 sequence reads: CASSQDFPGANIQYF. The CDR3 DNA reads as TGCGCCAGCAGCCAAGATTTTCCAGGGGCCAACATTCAGTACTTC.

The chain carries TRBV5-3 and TRBJ1-2, with D maybe TRBD1 (6 bases). TRBV5-3 is placed among ORFs of uncertain function. V dropped 3 bases and J dropped 8 bases, with 23 bases sitting between them. CDR3 size: 16 residues. Here the CDR3 reads CARSYPPHRVTEGYTF. CDR3 bases: TGTGCCAGAAGCTACCCCCCCCACAGGGTAACGGAGGGCTACACCTTC.

CDR3 amino acids: CASSLGGRGGEKLFF. The CDR3 bases are TGTGCCAGCAGCTTGGGCGGCAGGGGCGGGGAAAAACTGTTTTTT. V gene TRBV5-4 combines with J gene TRBJ1-4; D perhaps matches TRBD1 (6 bases). This CDR3 is built from 15 residues. Germline V gene sequence: CDR1 SGHNT, CDR2 YYREEE (reference sequence). Trimming took 0 bases from V and 8 from J, leaving 14 bases between them. Together with reference TRBV5-4 and TRBJ1-4, the CDR3 gives the full variable domain: ETGVTQSPTHLIKTRGQQVTLRCSSQSGHNTVSWYQQALGQGPQFIFQYYREEENGRGNFPPRFSGLQFPNYSSELNVNALELDDSALYLCASSLGGRGGEKLFFGSGTQLSVL.

The V gene is TRBV5-8, the J gene TRBJ1-3; weak D call: TRBD1 (5 bases). CDR3 length: 14 residues. Germline assignment: CDR1 SGHTS and CDR2 YDEGEE. V was shortened by 3 bases and J by 8 bases, with 15 bases between the two germline ends. CDR3 sequence (DNA): TGTGCCAGCAGCTCAGGGTACCTTAGGGACACCATATATTTT. It codes for CASSSGYLRDTIYF.

Only a few counts were recorded for this clone. This chain joins TRBV28 and TRBJ1-6; D is perhaps TRBD1 (5 bases). Deletions cut 5 bases from V and 7 bases from J, with 15 bases between. The CDR3 sequence is 15 residues long. Germline lookup yields CDR1 MDHEN and CDR2 SYDVKM. CDR3 coding DNA: TGTGCCAGCAGTCCCCCGCGGGGGGGAAATTCACCCCTCCACTTT. Translation: CASSPPRGGNSPLHF.

The rearrangement joins TRBV5-1 to TRBJ2-1; D unclear. This CDR3 spans 16 amino acids. The germline CDR1 and CDR2 sequences are SGHRS and YFSETQ. Deletions cut 4 bases from V and 2 bases from J, with 16 bases between. The CDR3, as DNA: TGCGCCAGCAGCCCCGATTGGGCCATTGCCTACAATGAGCAGTTCTTC. It is translated as CASSPDWAIAYNEQFF.

V usage is TRBV5-4 and J usage is TRBJ2-7; maybe TRBD1 (5 bases). Between the trimmed V and J ends, which lost 2 bases and 2 bases, there was a span of 8 bases. The CDR3 runs 13 residues. The germline CDR1 and CDR2 sequences are SGHNT and YYREEE (reference sequence). CDR3 sequence reads: CASSLQVTYEQYF. CDR3 sequence (DNA): TGTGCCAGCAGCTTACAGGTCACCTACGAGCAGTACTTC.

This clone was picked up one time. The chain employs TRBV4-2 and TRBJ2-7; D is perhaps TRBD2 (6 bases). CDR1 and CDR2 (germline): LGHNA, YNFKEQ. The germline V and J ends were trimmed by 8 bases and 1 base, with 15 bases remaining between them. CDR3 size: 14 residues. CDR3 sequence (DNA): TGTGCCAGCTCTCGGGAGTTAAAGTCCTACGAGCAGTACTTC. It encodes CASSRELKSYEQYF.

The chain's CDR3 is CASSQEWTGSNQPQHF. Here the CDR3 DNA reads TGCGCCAGCAGCCAAGAGTGGACCGGGAGCAATCAGCCCCAGCATTTT. The V call is TRBV4-1, the J call TRBJ1-5; D is unresolved. Germline values: CDR1 MGHRA, CDR2 YSYEKL. This CDR3 contains 16 residues. The V and J ends lost 0 bases and 1 base respectively, with 10 bases between them.

This rearrangement joins TRBV28 to TRBJ1-1; D remains unclear. This CDR3 spans 13 amino acids. With 6 bases removed from V and 6 bases from J, the gap between germline ends came to 14 bases. Germline loops: CDR1 MDHEN, CDR2 SYDVKM. CDR3 DNA sequence: TGTGCCAGCAGACGCGGACCGACCGCTGAAGCTTTCTTT. This sequence encodes CASRRGPTAEAFF.

To note about this clone: The same CDR3 can be traced to other DNA sequences in this sample. The chain is built from TRBV5-1 and TRBJ1-1; D call uncertain. Germline V gives CDR1 SGHRS, CDR2 YFSETQ. V was clipped by 0 bases and J by 0 bases, with 6 bases between them. There are 14 residues in the CDR3. The CDR3 spells CASSLGTVNTEAFF. CDR3 DNA sequence: TGCGCCAGCAGCTTGGGTACGGTGAACACTGAAGCTTTCTTT.

V is TRBV7-3 and J is TRBJ2-3; D unresolved. The CDR3 has 13 amino acids. Trimming removed 5 bases at V and 6 bases at J, with 12 bases between. The germline V gene encodes CDR1 SGHTA and CDR2 FQGTGA. The CDR3 reads CASSPLVGDTQYF. In nucleotides, the CDR3 is TGTGCCAGCAGCCCATTAGTGGGTGATACGCAGTATTTT.

The chain carries TRBV25-1 and TRBJ1-3; D is uncertain. Germline assignment: CDR1 MGHDK and CDR2 SYGVNS. The V gene lost 1 base and the J gene lost 0 bases, with 10 bases spanning the gap. The CDR3 sequence is 16 residues long. CDR3 in DNA: TGTGCCAGCAGTGAATCTGGCAGCCCCTCTGGAAACACCATATATTTT. As protein: CASSESGSPSGNTIYF.

The chain couples TRBV10-3 to TRBJ1-1, with TRBD1 as a possible D gene (5 bases). Trimming removed 6 bases at V and 4 bases at J, with 21 bases between. Germline V CDR1 and CDR2: ENHRY, SYGVKD. The CDR3 has 16 amino acids. Here the CDR3 DNA reads TGTGCCATCAGCCTCCGGGACCTACGAACTGTCACTGAAGCTTTCTTT. The encoded protein is CAISLRDLRTVTEAFF.

This clone was seen a few times. This chain connects TRBV9 to TRBJ2-1; 7 positions agree with TRBD2. J was trimmed by 0 bases and V by 3 bases; bases with no gene match: 0. This CDR3 is 14 amino acids long. In germline, CDR1 is SGDLS, CDR2 YYNGEE. CDR3 loop: CASSERDSYNEQFF. In DNA form, the CDR3 reads TGTGCCAGCAGCGAGCGGGACTCCTACAATGAGCAGTTCTTC.

The J gene is TRBJ1-1, the V gene TRBV7-8; weak D call: TRBD1 (5 bases). The germline V and J ends were trimmed by 5 bases and 1 base, with 17 bases remaining between them. The germline V gene encodes CDR1 SGHVS and CDR2 FQNEAQ. This CDR3 is 16 amino acids long. The CDR3 sequence is CASSPNRRGRNTEAFF. CDR3 nucleotides: TGTGCCAGCAGCCCCAACCGACGGGGGAGGAACACTGAAGCTTTCTTT.

The chain has TRBV3-1 (or the pseudogene TRBV3-2) and TRBJ1-5; D not resolved. Germline V gives CDR1 LGHDT, CDR2 YNNKEL (reference sequence). This CDR3 contains 14 residues. V lost 2 bases and J lost 0, with 5 bases in between. CDR3 nucleotides: TGTGCCAGCAGCCAAACGGATAGCAATCAGCCCCAGCATTTT. This encodes CASSQTDSNQPQHF.

V gene TRBV5-1 combines with J gene TRBJ2-1, with 7 bases identical to TRBD1. Losses at the gene ends were 0 bases for V and 1 base for J; bases not matched to a gene: 1. This CDR3 has 15 residues. Looked up from germline, CDR1 is SGHRS and CDR2 is YFSETQ. CDR3 bases: TGCGCCAGCAGCTTGGCGGGACAGTCCTACAATGAGCAGTTCTTC. Translated: CASSLAGQSYNEQFF.

This clone was counted between two and nine times. This chain joins TRBV19 and TRBJ2-7; D remains unclear. There are 13 residues in the CDR3. Germline assignment: CDR1 LNHDA and CDR2 SQIVND (reference sequence). Trimming took off 5 bases at V and 3 bases at J, with 11 bases between the two ends. The CDR3 loop reads CASSRDASYEQYF. CDR3 DNA: TGTGCCAGTAGTCGCGACGCGAGCTACGAGCAGTACTTC.

V and J are TRBV18 and TRBJ1-5; D is possibly TRBD1 (5 bases). V lost 0 bases to trimming and J lost 3 bases, with 12 bases between them. Germline CDR1 and CDR2: KGHSH and LQKENI. This CDR3 has 16 residues. The CDR3 nucleotides read TGTGCCAGCTCACCACCGGTTGGGGGACCCAATCAGCCCCAGCATTTT. It is translated as CASSPPVGGPNQPQHF.